This TCR beta chain was identified in a study of blood T cell repertoires in COVID-19. Study details: Acute-phase and convalescent COVID-19 samples originated in the United States, Italy and Spain. From T cells, B-cell-depleted T cells, or PBMCs came the material, which was cDNA or gDNA.

This clone occurred a few times. Under the authors' procedure: Amplification from reference gene primers served as the basis for estimated nucleated cell counts. The assay was immunoSEQ multiplex PCR, and TCRdb's table has in-frame clones only and misses some. V and J calls plus clone size are reproduced from that table; the DNA served to infer D and trimming. Found here are 250,000 to 300,000 clones, about 86% of them singletons; the top ten hold around 3.6%. CDR1 and CDR2 (germline): SEHNR, FQNEAQ (reference sequence). This CDR3 comprises 14 residues. V was clipped by 5 bases and J by 2 bases, with 13 bases between them.

The sequenced sample consisted of peripheral blood. The chain joins TRBV7-9 to TRBJ2-7; TRBD1 might be the D (5 bases). This sequence was found in a man aged 18 to 35 with active or convalescent COVID-19. The CDR3 loop is CASSRQGGPYEQYF. In DNA, the CDR3 is TGTGCCAGCAGCCGTCAGGGTGGGCCCTACGAGCAGTACTTC.